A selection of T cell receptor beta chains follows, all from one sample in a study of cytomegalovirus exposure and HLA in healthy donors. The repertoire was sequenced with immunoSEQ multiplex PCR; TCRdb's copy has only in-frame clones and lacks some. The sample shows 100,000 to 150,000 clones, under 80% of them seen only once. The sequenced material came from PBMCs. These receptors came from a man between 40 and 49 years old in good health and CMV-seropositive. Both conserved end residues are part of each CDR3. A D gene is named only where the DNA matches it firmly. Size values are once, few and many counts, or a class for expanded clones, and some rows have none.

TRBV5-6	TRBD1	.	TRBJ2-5	CASSFRQGQETQYF	TGTGCCAGCAGCTTTCGACAGGGTCAAGAGACCCAGTACTTC
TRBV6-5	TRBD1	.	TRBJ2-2	CASGGQGWTGELFF	TGTGCCAGCGGGGGACAGGGTTGGACCGGGGAGCTGTTTTTT
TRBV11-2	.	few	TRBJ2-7	CASSLESYEQYF	TGTGCCAGCAGCTTAGAATCGTACGAGCAGTACTTC
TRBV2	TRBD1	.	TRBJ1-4	CASSRDSAATNEKLFF	TGTGCCAGCAGCAGGGACAGCGCAGCAACTAATGAAAAACTGTTTTTT
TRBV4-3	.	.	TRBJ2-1	CASSQAYGWTASSYNEQFF	TGCGCCAGCAGCCAAGCCTACGGATGGACAGCGAGCTCCTACAATGAGCAGTTCTTC
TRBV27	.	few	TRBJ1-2	CASSPADSYGYTF	TGTGCCAGCAGTCCAGCCGACAGCTATGGCTACACCTTC
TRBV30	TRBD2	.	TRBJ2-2	CAWSHGGATGELFF	TGTGCCTGGAGTCACGGGGGGGCCACCGGGGAGCTGTTTTTT
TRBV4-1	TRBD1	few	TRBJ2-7	CASRPGQGAGEQYF	TGCGCCAGCAGACCGGGACAGGGGGCGGGAGAGCAGTACTTC
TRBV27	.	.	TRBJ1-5	CASGDTHAQPQHF	TGTGCCAGCGGCGACACACATGCCCAGCCCCAGCATTTT
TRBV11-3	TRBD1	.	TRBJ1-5	CASSSRQGGNQPQHF	TGTGCCAGCAGCTCCAGACAGGGCGGCAATCAGCCCCAGCATTTT
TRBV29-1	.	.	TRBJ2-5	CSVAADQETQYF	TGCAGCGTTGCAGCGGACCAAGAGACCCAGTACTTC
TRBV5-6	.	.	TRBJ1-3	CASSLEAGFGNTIYF	TGTGCCAGCAGCTTGGAGGCAGGGTTTGGAAACACCATATATTTT
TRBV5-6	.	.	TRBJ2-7	CASSFAGSSLEQYF	TGTGCCAGCAGCTTTGCCGGGAGCTCTCTCGAGCAGTACTTC
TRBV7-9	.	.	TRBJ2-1	CASLTPGGGYNEQFF	TGTGCCAGCCTTACGCCGGGGGGCGGCTACAATGAGCAGTTCTTC
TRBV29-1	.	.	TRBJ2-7	CSVAPWSTSYEQYF	TGCAGCGTTGCACCTTGGTCTACCTCCTACGAGCAGTACTTC
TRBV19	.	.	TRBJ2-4	CASNPGESKGAKNIQYF	TGTGCCAGTAATCCAGGGGAAAGTAAAGGGGCCAAAAACATTCAGTACTTC
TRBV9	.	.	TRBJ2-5	CASSVASQETQYF	TGTGCCAGCAGCGTAGCCAGTCAAGAGACCCAGTACTTC
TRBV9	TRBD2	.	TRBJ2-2	CASSIPGTSGLEWDTGELFF	TGTGCCAGCAGCATTCCAGGGACTAGCGGCCTTGAGTGGGATACCGGGGAGCTGTTTTTT
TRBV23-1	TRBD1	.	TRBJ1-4	CASSQPDRGPRYGEKLFF	TGCGCCAGCAGTCAACCAGACAGGGGGCCCCGATATGGAGAAAAACTGTTTTTT
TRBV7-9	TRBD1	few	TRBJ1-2	CASSLSAGQGGGYTF	TGTGCCAGCAGCTTATCGGCAGGACAGGGAGGTGGCTACACCTTC
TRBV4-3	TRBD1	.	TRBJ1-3	CASSQGLLRGNRNTIYF	TGCGCCAGCAGCCAAGGATTACTCAGGGGGAATAGAAACACCATATATTTT
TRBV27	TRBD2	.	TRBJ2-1	CASSTNWLAGESSYNEQFF	TGTGCCAGCAGTACGAATTGGCTAGCGGGAGAGAGCTCCTACAATGAGCAGTTCTTC